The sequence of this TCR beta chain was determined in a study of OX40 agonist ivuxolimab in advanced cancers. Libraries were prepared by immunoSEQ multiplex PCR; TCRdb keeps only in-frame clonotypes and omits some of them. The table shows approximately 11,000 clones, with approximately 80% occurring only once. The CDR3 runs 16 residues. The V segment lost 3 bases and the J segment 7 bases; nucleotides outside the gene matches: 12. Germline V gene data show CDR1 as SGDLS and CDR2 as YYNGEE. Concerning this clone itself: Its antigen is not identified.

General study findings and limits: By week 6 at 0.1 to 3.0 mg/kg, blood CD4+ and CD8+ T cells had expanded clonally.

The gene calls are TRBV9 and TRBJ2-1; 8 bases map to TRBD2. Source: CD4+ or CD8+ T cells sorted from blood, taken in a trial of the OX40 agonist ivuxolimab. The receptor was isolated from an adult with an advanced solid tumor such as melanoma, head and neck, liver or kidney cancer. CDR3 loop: CASSADSGMIVNEQFF. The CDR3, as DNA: TGTGCCAGCAGCGCCGATAGCGGGATGATAGTGAATGAGCAGTTCTTC.